Below, one T cell receptor (beta chain) is given with its context. This sample stems from a study of blood T cell repertoires in COVID-19. This table comes from immunoSEQ multiplex PCR, and its TCRdb copy is limited to in-frame clones, with some not included. The repertoire holds roughly 700,000 clones, with 90% as singletons. Germline V gene data show CDR1 as SGDLS and CDR2 as YYNGEE. CDR3 length: 13 amino acids. V gave up 6 bases and J gave up 2 bases; unmatched junction bases: 4. This clonotype originated in a woman aged 18 to 35 with acute or convalescent COVID-19. The source material was peripheral blood. The V gene is TRBV9, the J gene TRBJ2-5; 7 bases are a match to TRBD1. CDR3 region: CASTPRGQETQYF. The DNA of the CDR3 is TGTGCCAGCACCCCCAGGGGGCAAGAGACCCAGTACTTC.